The clone carrying this T cell receptor beta chain was seen a few times. Its antigen is not identified. Trimming removed 3 bases from V and 9 bases from J, with 9 bases in between. The CDR3 contains 11 residues. Germline V CDR1 and CDR2: LGHDT, YNNKEL (reference sequence). TCRdb passed the RT-PCR reads through MiXCR, listing each CDR3 protein once. The data hold a few hundred thousand distinct CDR3 sequences, with 20% to 25% observed a single time. The data are from a study of response to subunit inactivated influenza vaccine. Findings of the study overall: Each seasonal influenza vaccination, the authors suggested, recruits few new T cells.

Here the sequenced sample was PBMCs from blood, taken roughly 20 months after vaccination. The chain recombines TRBV3-1 with TRBJ2-7; D is uncertain. The TCR comes from a man aged 50 to 69 who received an inactivated influenza vaccine. In DNA form, the CDR3 reads TGTGCCAGCAGCCATCAAGAGGTGCAGTACTTC. Protein product: CASSHQEVQYF.